The source of this T cell receptor beta chain is a study of graft-versus-host responses after intestinal transplantation. Whole-study context: Each patient got anti-thymocyte globulin induction, then tacrolimus and steroids for roughly 3 years. Whole-study results and caveats: Detection of GvH clones occurred in recipient marrow, and some had their first appearance in ileum or blood. The study associated peak circulating GvH clone levels with early post-transplant HvG declines. Allograft clonal ratios (graft-versus-host to host-versus-graft) were high in patients who had graft-donor T cell macrochimerism.

Details on this clone: Its target is not known.

Clones were sequenced by immunoSEQ multiplex PCR, and TCRdb holds only the in-frame ones, with some missing. The sample records tens of thousands of clones, 85% to 95% being singletons. Sequences were derived from unstimulated CD8+ T cells sorted from spleen or lymph node cells, sampled before transplant. The sequence came from a human donor who was the organ donor for an intestinal transplant.

For the CDR3, the DNA is TGTGCCAGCAGCGGACTAGCGGGGGGCAGCCAAGAGACCCAGTACTTC. It encodes CASSGLAGGSQETQYF. The rearrangement uses TRBV9 and TRBJ2-5; 13 bases are shared with TRBD2. V lost 3 bases to trimming and J lost 1 base; unmatched junction nucleotides: 3. The CDR3 runs to 16 residues. The V gene's germline CDR1 is SGDLS and CDR2 YYNGEE.